Following are 27 T cell receptor beta chains from one sample sequenced in a study of blood T cell repertoires in COVID-19. TCRdb's copy holds only in-frame clones and misses some; the assay was immunoSEQ multiplex PCR. Here the sample spans some 200,000 clones, 85% to 90% being singletons. Sequenced input: peripheral blood. Receptor source: a man over 45 with acute or convalescent COVID-19.

The V and J genes are TRBV27 and TRBJ2-7; 7 bases agree with TRBD2. Germline V gene lookup returns CDR1 MNHEY and CDR2 SMNVEV (reference sequence). The CDR3 totals 15 residues. Trimming removed 4 bases from V and 2 bases from J; junction bases left unmatched: 8. CDR3 sequence reads: CASSYLPGGPYEQYF. The CDR3 nucleotides are TGTGCCAGCAGTTACCTACCGGGGGGTCCCTACGAGCAGTACTTC.

A few counts support this clone. This chain uses TRBV19 with TRBJ1-5, with 8 bases lining up with TRBD1. CDR1 is LNHDA, CDR2 SQIVND, per germline (reference sequence). The CDR3 loop spans 13 amino acids. The V segment lost 10 bases and the J segment 2 bases; nucleotides outside the gene matches: 4. CDR3 sequence: CAIQGVGNQPQHF. The CDR3 DNA sequence: TGTGCCATACAGGGGGTTGGCAATCAGCCCCAGCATTTT.

The genes are TRBV5-1 and TRBJ2-7; a possible D gene is TRBD1 (5 bases). With 6 bases removed from V and 3 bases from J, the gap between germline ends came to 19 bases. CDR1 is SGHRS, CDR2 YFSETQ, per germline. CDR3 size: 15 residues. This CDR3 reads CASNPDPTGYYEQYF. The CDR3 DNA reads TGCGCCAGCAACCCAGACCCTACAGGTTACTACGAGCAGTACTTC. Based on the CDR3 plus reference TRBV5-1 and TRBJ2-7, the full variable domain is KAGVTQTPRYLIKTRGQQVTLSCSPISGHRSVSWYQQTPGQGLQFLFEYFSETQRNKGNFPGRFSGRQFSNSRSEMNVSTLELGDSALYLCASNPDPTGYYEQYFGPGTRLTVT.

The chain joins TRBV27 to TRBJ2-3, with 7 bases matching TRBD2. The junction had 4 bases not matched to a gene; V was cut back by 4 bases and J by 3 bases. The CDR3 loop spans 14 amino acids. The V gene's germline CDR1 is MNHEY and CDR2 SMNVEV (reference sequence). The CDR3 bases are TGTGCCAGCAGTTGGGGGGGTAGGACAGATACGCAGTATTTT. Translating gives CASSWGGRTDTQYF.

The rearrangement uses TRBV19 and TRBJ2-7; D may be TRBD2 (6 bases). CDR3 size: 13 residues. In germline, CDR1 is LNHDA, CDR2 SQIVND (reference sequence). The V and J ends lost 7 bases and 6 bases respectively, with 16 bases between them. The CDR3 spells CASTPEGFTEQYF. The CDR3 DNA reads TGTGCCAGTACCCCGGAGGGGTTTACCGAGCAGTACTTC. Combining the CDR3 with reference TRBV19 and TRBJ2-7 gives the whole variable domain DGGITQSPKYLFRKEGQNVTLSCEQNLNHDAMYWYRQDPGQGLRLIYYSQIVNDFQKGDIAEGYSVSREKKESFPLTVTSAQKNPTAFYLCASTPEGFTEQYFGPGTRLTVT.

V gene TRBV11-3 combines with J gene TRBJ1-1, with D uncertain. The CDR3 extends over 13 amino acids. V lost 5 bases and J 4 bases, leaving 11 bases between the germline ends. Germline V gene sequence: CDR1 SGHNT, CDR2 YENEEA. The CDR3 nucleotides are TGTGCCAGCAGCCCGCAGGAGGGCACTGAAGCTTTCTTT. Translating gives CASSPQEGTEAFF.

This clone occurred a few times. The sample has other DNA sequences that encode this CDR3 too. CDR3 protein: CASSPFANYGYTF. The CDR3 DNA reads TGTGCCAGCAGCCCCTTTGCTAACTATGGCTACACCTTC. The chain links TRBV5-4 to TRBJ1-2; D remains ambiguous. Germline-derived CDR1 and CDR2 are SGHNT and YYREEE (reference sequence). CDR3 size: 13 residues. The V end was cut by 4 bases, the J end by 0 bases, with 7 bases between.

The rearrangement links TRBV4-2 to TRBJ1-5; D ambiguous. Trimming pared 3 bases from V and 0 bases from J, leaving 9 bases between. The germline gives CDR1 LGHNA, CDR2 YNFKEQ. CDR3 length equals 15 residues. The CDR3: CASSQTGYSNQPQHF. DNA of the CDR3: TGTGCCAGCAGCCAGACGGGGTATAGCAATCAGCCCCAGCATTTT.

This clone was picked up a small number of times. The chain employs TRBV5-6 and TRBJ2-7; a possible D gene is TRBD1 (5 bases). Trimming removed 1 base from V and 0 bases from J, with 8 bases in between. Per germline, CDR1 SGHDT and CDR2 YYEEEE. The CDR3 sequence is 14 residues long. The CDR3 nucleotides read TGTGCCAGCAGCTTGATGGGGCTCTCCTACGAGCAGTACTTC. This sequence encodes CASSLMGLSYEQYF.

The V call is TRBV15, the J call TRBJ1-2, with D perhaps matching TRBD1 (6 bases). There are 17 residues in the CDR3. Looked up from germline, CDR1 is LNHNV and CDR2 is YYDKDF (reference sequence). V was cut by 0 bases and J by 4 bases, with 18 bases left in between. CDR3 loop: CATSRDAGTGSVYGYTF. In DNA, the CDR3 is TGTGCCACCAGCAGAGATGCGGGTACAGGGTCGGTCTATGGCTACACCTTC.

This clone was detected only once. The chain has TRBV19 and TRBJ1-1; D remains ambiguous. Germline V gives CDR1 LNHDA, CDR2 SQIVND (reference sequence). V was clipped by 6 bases and J by 4 bases, with 9 bases between them. This CDR3 is 12 amino acids long. This CDR3 is CASRDLVTEAFF. In DNA, the CDR3 is TGTGCCAGTAGGGACTTAGTCACTGAAGCTTTCTTT.

The chain joins TRBV7-3 to TRBJ2-5, with TRBD1 matching 8 bases. Germline V gene sequence: CDR1 SGHTA, CDR2 FQGTGA. The J segment lost 4 bases and the V segment lost 1 base, leaving 5 bases of the junction unmatched. The CDR3 consists of 15 residues. CDR3 nucleotide sequence: TGTGCCAGCAGCTTAATCCCCGGACAGGGAGAGACCCAGTACTTC. This translates into CASSLIPGQGETQYF.

CDR3 DNA: TGTGCCAGTAGTGTTACGACTAGCGGGGGTAGGGGAGAGACCCAGTACTTC. This gives the protein CASSVTTSGGRGETQYF. The chain links TRBV19 to TRBJ2-5, with TRBD2 identical over 12 bases. Looked up from germline, CDR1 is LNHDA and CDR2 is SQIVND (reference sequence). The CDR3 spans 17 residues. V gave up 5 bases and J gave up 4 bases; unmatched junction bases: 11.

The chain links TRBV6-5 to TRBJ2-1; D perhaps matches TRBD1 (5 bases). The germline gives CDR1 MNHEY, CDR2 SVGAGI. The V gene lost 5 bases and the J gene lost 5 bases, with 16 bases spanning the gap. The CDR3 runs 15 residues. CDR3 coding DNA: TGTGCCAGCAGTCCCCCCCGAACAGGACACAATGAGCAGTTCTTC. Translation: CASSPPRTGHNEQFF.

The chain recombines TRBV4-1 with TRBJ1-1, with TRBD1 matching 7 bases. The CDR3 loop spans 20 amino acids. Trimming removed 0 bases from V and 2 bases from J; junction bases left unmatched: 18. The germline gives CDR1 MGHRA, CDR2 YSYEKL. This chain's CDR3 is CASSQDPPRPTGKKNTEAFF. The CDR3 bases are TGCGCCAGCAGCCAAGATCCCCCCCGACCGACAGGGAAAAAAAACACTGAAGCTTTCTTT.

The CDR3 DNA follows: TGTGCTAGTGGTTTACCAGGGGTTTTGCGCACTGAAGCTTTCTTT. It is translated as CASGLPGVLRTEAFF. The chain recombines TRBV12-5 with TRBJ1-1, with a possible D match to TRBD1 (6 bases). The CDR3 length is 15 residues. V shed 3 bases and J shed 4 bases, with 15 bases lying between them. Germline CDR1 LGHNT, CDR2 FRNRAP.

The rearrangement links TRBV3-1 (or the pseudogene TRBV3-2) to TRBJ1-1; D is perhaps TRBD1 (5 bases). This CDR3 has 14 residues. CDR1 is LGHDT and CDR2 is YNNKEL in the germline V gene (reference sequence). Trimming cost V 6 bases and J 4 bases, with 15 bases left between them. CDR3 sequence (DNA): TGTGCCAGCAGTGGGGCAGGGTTATCCACTGAAGCTTTCTTT. This codes for CASSGAGLSTEAFF.

In nucleotides, the CDR3 is TGTGCCAGCCGGACAGGGCCCCAGCCCCAGCATTTT. Translated, it gives CASRTGPQPQHF. J is TRBJ1-5 and V is TRBV12-3 or TRBV12-4, with 8 bases lining up with TRBD1. With V trimmed by 8 bases and J by 7 bases, 4 bases remained unmatched. The CDR3 is made up of 12 amino acids.

The rearrangement uses TRBV30 and TRBJ2-7; a weak D match, TRBD1 (6 bases). V gave up 3 bases and J gave up 2 bases, with 11 bases separating them. Per germline, CDR1 GTSNPN and CDR2 SVGIG (reference sequence). The CDR3 is 13 amino acids. The CDR3 protein is CAWSSQGPYEQYF. Written as DNA, the CDR3 is TGTGCCTGGAGCTCACAGGGCCCCTACGAGCAGTACTTC.

This clone was counted a single time. This chain links TRBV28 with TRBJ2-3, with TRBD2 matching 12 bases. Per germline, CDR1 MDHEN and CDR2 SYDVKM. This CDR3 comprises 15 residues. V gave up 5 bases and J gave up 7 bases; unmatched junction bases: 7. The DNA of the CDR3 is TGTGCCAGCAGTACTAGCGGGGGGCCCCGATATACGCAGTATTTT. This translates into CASSTSGGPRYTQYF.

J is TRBJ2-3 and V is TRBV9; D not certain. Deletions cut 0 bases from V and 0 bases from J, with 11 bases between. Germline loops: CDR1 SGDLS, CDR2 YYNGEE. This CDR3 has 16 residues. CDR3 bases: TGTGCCAGCAGCGTAGAGGCTATGAGGAGCACAGATACGCAGTATTTT. It yields the protein CASSVEAMRSTDTQYF.

The rearrangement links TRBV7-2 to TRBJ1-5; 9 bases match TRBD1. Germline lookup yields CDR1 SGHTA and CDR2 FQGNSA. Germline trimming cut 5 bases from V and 2 bases from J; bases unmatched to any gene: 13. The CDR3 runs 18 residues. CDR3 loop: CASSPALRQGVGNQPQHF. The CDR3 nucleotides are TGTGCCAGCAGCCCAGCTCTGCGACAGGGGGTGGGCAATCAGCCCCAGCATTTT.

The chain has TRBV2 and TRBJ1-1; 7 nucleotides align to TRBD1. The CDR3 length is 15 residues. V gave up 8 bases and J gave up 1 base; unmatched junction bases: 10. Germline values: CDR1 SNHLY, CDR2 FYNNEI. CDR3 sequence reads: CASGGLGQTNTEAFF. CDR3 DNA: TGTGCCAGCGGGGGTTTGGGACAGACGAACACTGAAGCTTTCTTT.

V is TRBV5-1 and J is TRBJ2-3; D perhaps matches TRBD1 (6 bases). Germline V CDR1 and CDR2: SGHRS, YFSETQ. V lost 0 bases to trimming and J lost 2 bases, with 13 bases between them. The CDR3 consists of 16 residues. CDR3 sequence reads: CASSLARDTATDTQYF. CDR3 in DNA: TGCGCCAGCAGCTTGGCCCGGGACACTGCCACAGATACGCAGTATTTT.

In DNA, the CDR3 is TGTGCCAGCAGTCGGACAGTCTCTGAAGCTTTCTTT. Its protein is CASSRTVSEAFF. This chain joins TRBV6-6 and TRBJ1-1, with D perhaps matching TRBD1 (6 bases). V was cut by 5 bases and J by 6 bases, with 10 bases left in between. The germline CDR1 and CDR2 sequences are MNHNY and SVGAGI (reference sequence). This CDR3 has 12 amino acids.

This clone occurred once. V and J are TRBV5-1 and TRBJ1-2; unclear D gene. The CDR3 has 15 amino acids. Trimming left V 0 bases short and J 0 bases short, with 9 bases between. Germline V gives CDR1 SGHRS, CDR2 YFSETQ. Here the CDR3 reads CASSLEGLANYGYTF. In DNA form, the CDR3 reads TGCGCCAGCAGCTTGGAAGGTCTAGCTAACTATGGCTACACCTTC.

The chain links TRBV20-1 to TRBJ1-1, with D maybe TRBD1 (5 bases). V was trimmed by 6 bases and J by 4 bases, leaving 9 bases between them. This CDR3 is 11 amino acids long. CDR1 is DFQATT and CDR2 is SNEGSKA in the germline V gene (reference sequence). The CDR3 DNA reads as TGCAGTGCCGACAGAGTCACTGAAGCTTTCTTT. This gives the protein CSADRVTEAFF.